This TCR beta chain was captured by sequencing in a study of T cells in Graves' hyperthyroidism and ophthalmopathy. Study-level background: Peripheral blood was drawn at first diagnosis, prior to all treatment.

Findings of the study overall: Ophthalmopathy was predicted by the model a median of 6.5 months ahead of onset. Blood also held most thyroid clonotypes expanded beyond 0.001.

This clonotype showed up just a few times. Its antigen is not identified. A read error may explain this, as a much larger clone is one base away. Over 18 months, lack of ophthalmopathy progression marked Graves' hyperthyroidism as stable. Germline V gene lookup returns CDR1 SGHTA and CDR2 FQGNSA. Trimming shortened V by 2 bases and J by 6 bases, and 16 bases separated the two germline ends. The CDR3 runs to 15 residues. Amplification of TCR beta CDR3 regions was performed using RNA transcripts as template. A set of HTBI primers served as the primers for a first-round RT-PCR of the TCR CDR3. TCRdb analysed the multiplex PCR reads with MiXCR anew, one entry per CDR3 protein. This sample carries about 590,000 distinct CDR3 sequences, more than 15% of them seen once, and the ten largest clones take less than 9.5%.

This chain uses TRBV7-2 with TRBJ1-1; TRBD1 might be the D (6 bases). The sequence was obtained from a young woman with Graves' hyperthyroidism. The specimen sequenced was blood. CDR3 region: CASSLRWGQTAEAFF. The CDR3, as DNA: TGTGCCAGCAGCTTAAGGTGGGGGCAGACGGCTGAAGCTTTCTTT.